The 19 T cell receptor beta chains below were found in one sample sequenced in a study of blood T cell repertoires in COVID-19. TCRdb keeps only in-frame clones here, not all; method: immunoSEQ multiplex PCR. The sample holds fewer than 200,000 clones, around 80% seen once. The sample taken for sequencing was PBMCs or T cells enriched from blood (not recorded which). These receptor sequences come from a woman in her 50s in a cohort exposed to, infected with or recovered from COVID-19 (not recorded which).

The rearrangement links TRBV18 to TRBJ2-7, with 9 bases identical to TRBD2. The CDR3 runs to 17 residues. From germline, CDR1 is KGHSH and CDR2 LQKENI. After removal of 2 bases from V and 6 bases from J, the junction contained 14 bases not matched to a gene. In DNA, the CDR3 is TGTGCCAGCTCACCATTCCTCGCGGGAGGGCCCTTTGGCGAGCAGTACTTC. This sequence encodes CASSPFLAGGPFGEQYF.

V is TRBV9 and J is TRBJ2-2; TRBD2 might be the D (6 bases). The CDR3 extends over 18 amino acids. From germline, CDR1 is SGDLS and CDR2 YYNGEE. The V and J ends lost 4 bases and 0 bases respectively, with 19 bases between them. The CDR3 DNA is TGTGCCAGCAGCCTCCGCGCCACTAGCATTACGAACACCGGGGAGCTGTTTTTT. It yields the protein CASSLRATSITNTGELFF.

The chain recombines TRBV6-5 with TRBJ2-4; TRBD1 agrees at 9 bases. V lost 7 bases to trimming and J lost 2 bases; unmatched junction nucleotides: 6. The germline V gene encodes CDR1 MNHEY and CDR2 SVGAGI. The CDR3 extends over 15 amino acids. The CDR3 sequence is CASTFDRGSKNIQYF. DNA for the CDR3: TGTGCCAGCACTTTTGACAGGGGGTCCAAAAACATTCAGTACTTC.

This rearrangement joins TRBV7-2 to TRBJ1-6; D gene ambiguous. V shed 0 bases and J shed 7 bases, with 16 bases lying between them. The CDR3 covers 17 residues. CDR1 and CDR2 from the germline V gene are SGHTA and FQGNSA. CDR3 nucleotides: TGTGCCAGCAGCTTAGCGACGTCGGATACTAGGAATTCACCCCTCCACTTT. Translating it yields CASSLATSDTRNSPLHF.

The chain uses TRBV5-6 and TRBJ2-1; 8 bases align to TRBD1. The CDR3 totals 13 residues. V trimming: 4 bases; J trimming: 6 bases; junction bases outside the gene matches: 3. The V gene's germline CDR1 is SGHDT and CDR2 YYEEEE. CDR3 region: CASSATGVNEQFF. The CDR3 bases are TGTGCCAGCAGCGCGACAGGGGTCAATGAGCAGTTCTTC. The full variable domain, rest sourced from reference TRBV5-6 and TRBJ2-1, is DAGVTQSPTHLIKTRGQQVTLRCSPKSGHDTVSWYQQALGQGPQFIFQYYEEEERQRGNFPDRFSGHQFPNYSSELNVNALLLGDSALYLCASSATGVNEQFFGPGTRLTVL.

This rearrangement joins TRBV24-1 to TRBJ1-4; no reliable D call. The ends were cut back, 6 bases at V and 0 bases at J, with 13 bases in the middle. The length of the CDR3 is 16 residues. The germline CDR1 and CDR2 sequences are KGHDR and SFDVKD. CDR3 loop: CATSRGNSATNEKLFF. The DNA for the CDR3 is TGTGCCACCAGTCGCGGGAACTCCGCAACTAATGAAAAACTGTTTTTT.

CDR3 amino acids: CAWSPQVTEAFF. As DNA, the CDR3 is TGTGCCTGGAGTCCCCAGGTCACTGAAGCTTTCTTT. V is TRBV30 and J is TRBJ1-1; D gene uncertain. V lost 2 bases, J lost 4 bases, and 8 bases lay in between. CDR3 length: 12 amino acids. Germline V CDR1 and CDR2: GTSNPN, SVGIG (reference sequence).

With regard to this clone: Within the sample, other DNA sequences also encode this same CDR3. CDR3 amino acids: CASSLRTTEAFF. The CDR3 DNA reads TGTGCCAGCAGCCTGCGAACCACTGAAGCTTTCTTT. The chain employs TRBV13 and TRBJ1-1; D unresolved. CDR1 is PRHDT, CDR2 FYEKMQ, per germline (reference sequence). The CDR3 has 12 amino acids. V gave up 5 bases and J gave up 4 bases, with 8 bases separating them.

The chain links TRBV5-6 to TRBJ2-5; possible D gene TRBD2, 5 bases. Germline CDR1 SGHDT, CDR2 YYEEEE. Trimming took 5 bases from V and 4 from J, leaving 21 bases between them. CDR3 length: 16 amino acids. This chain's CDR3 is CASRNFRRLARETQYF. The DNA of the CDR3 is TGTGCCAGCAGAAACTTCCGCCGGCTAGCTAGAGAGACCCAGTACTTC.

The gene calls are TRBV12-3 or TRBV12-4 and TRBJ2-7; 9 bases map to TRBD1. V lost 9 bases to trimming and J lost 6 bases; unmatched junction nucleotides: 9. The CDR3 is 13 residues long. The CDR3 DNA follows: TGTGCCAGTAGGGACAGGGTGGAAGGCGAGCAGTACTTC. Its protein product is CASRDRVEGEQYF.

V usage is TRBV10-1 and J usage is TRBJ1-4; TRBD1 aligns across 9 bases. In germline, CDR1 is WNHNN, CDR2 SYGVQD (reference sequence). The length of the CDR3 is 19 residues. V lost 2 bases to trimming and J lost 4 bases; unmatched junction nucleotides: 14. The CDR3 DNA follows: TGCGCCAGCAGTGAGCCCCACGGGCCGGACAGGGGATGTAATGAAAAACTGTTTTTT. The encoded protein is CASSEPHGPDRGCNEKLFF.

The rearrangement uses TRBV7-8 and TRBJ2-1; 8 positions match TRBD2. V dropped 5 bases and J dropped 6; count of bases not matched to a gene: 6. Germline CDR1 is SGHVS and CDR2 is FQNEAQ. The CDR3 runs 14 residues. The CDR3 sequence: CASSPREGVNEQFF. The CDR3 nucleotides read TGTGCCAGCAGCCCTCGGGAGGGGGTCAATGAGCAGTTCTTC.

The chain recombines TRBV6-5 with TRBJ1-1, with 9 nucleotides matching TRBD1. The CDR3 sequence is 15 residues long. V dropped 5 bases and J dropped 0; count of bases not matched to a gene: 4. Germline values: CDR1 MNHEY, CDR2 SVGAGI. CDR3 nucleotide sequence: TGTGCCAGCAGTCTTGACAGGGGGGTGAACACTGAAGCTTTCTTT. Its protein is CASSLDRGVNTEAFF.

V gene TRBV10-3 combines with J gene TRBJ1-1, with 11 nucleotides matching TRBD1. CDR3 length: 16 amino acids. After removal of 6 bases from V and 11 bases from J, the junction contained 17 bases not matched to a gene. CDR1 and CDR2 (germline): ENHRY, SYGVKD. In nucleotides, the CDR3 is TGTGCCATCAGGGCCCCGGGACAGGGGGGACTAGGAAGGGCTTTCTTT. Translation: CAIRAPGQGGLGRAFF.

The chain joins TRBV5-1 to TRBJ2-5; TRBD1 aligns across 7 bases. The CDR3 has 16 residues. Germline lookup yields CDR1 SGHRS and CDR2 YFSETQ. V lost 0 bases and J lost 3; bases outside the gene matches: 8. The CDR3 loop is CASSLGGQLLKETQYF. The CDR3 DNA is TGCGCCAGCAGCTTGGGGGGACAGTTATTAAAAGAGACCCAGTACTTC.

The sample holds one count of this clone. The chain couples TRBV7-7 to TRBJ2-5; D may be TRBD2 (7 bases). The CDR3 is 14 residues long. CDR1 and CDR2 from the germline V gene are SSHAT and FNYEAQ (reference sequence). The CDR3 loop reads CAVQRGGTTETQYF. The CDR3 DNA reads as TGTGCTGTTCAGAGGGGGGGGACAACGGAGACCCAGTACTTC.

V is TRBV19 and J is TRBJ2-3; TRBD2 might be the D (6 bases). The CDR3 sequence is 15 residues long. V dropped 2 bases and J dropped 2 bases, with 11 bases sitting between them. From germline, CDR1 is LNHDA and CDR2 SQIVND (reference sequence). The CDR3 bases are TGTGCCAGTAGTATAAGGCGGGACCTCACAGATACGCAGTATTTT. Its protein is CASSIRRDLTDTQYF.

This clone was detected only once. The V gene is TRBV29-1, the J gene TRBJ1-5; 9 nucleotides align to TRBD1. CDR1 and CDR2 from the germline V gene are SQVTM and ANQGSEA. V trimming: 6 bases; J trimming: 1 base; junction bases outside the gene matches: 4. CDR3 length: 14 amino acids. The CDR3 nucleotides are TGCAGCGTACGTGGGACAGGGAGCAATCAGCCCCAGCATTTT. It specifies CSVRGTGSNQPQHF.

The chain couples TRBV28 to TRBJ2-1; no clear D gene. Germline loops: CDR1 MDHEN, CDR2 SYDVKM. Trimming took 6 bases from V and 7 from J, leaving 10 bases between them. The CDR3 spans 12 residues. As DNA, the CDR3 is TGTGCCAGCAGGATCGGGTGGAATGAGCAGTTCTTC. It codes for CASRIGWNEQFF.